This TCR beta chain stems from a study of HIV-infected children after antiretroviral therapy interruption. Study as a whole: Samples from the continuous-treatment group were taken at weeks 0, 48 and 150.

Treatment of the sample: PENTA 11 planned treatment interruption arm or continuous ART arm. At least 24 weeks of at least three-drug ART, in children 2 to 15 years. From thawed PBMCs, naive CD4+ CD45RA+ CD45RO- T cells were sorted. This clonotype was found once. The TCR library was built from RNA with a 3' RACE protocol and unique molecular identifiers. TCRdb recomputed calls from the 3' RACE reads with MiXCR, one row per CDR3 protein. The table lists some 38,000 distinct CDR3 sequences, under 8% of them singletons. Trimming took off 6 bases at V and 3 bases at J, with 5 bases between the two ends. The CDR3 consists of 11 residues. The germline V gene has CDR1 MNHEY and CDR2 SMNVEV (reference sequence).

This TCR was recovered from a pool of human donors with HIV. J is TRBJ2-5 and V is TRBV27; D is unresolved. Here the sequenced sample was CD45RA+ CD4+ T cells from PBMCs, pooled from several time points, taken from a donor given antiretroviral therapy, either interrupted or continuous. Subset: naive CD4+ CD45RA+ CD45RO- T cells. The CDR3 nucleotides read TGTGCCAGCAGGGCCGAAGAGACCCAGTACTTC. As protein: CASRAEETQYF.